This record covers a single T cell receptor (beta chain). The target of this receptor is not known. Per-base qualities were not stored, and no clone one base away is much larger. This sample is part of a study of T-cell reconstitution after alpha-beta-depleted transplantation in children listed by TCRdb under 2016. For the wider study: Using TCR repertoire profiling, the study followed T-cell immune reconstitution in a quantitative way in children after TCRalphabeta/CD19-depleted allogeneic hematopoietic cell transplantation. Paper-wide results and their limitations: The high TCRbeta diversity at day 60 in some patients was ascribed to recipient T cells and intrathymic progenitors that had survived conditioning. Hyperexpanded clone frequencies declined over subsequent months; after one year, T-cell counts and TCRbeta diversity were mostly attributed to newly produced T cells. About two months after transplant, the apparently early recovery of alphabetaT-cell counts reportedly depended on just several hundred clones that had expanded rapidly and came from non-depleted graft cells.

The CDR3 measures 15 amino acids from cysteine to phenylalanine. Just the 45-base CDR3 DNA is kept, in frame starting at base 1. The germline V gene (reference sequence) gives CDR1 as MNHEY and CDR2 as SMNVEV. The germline V end is reduced by 6 bases and the J end by 2 bases; junction bases left unmatched: 9. What the treatment or condition label conveys for this sample: allogeneic hematopoietic cell transplantation with graft depleted of TCRalphabeta T cells and CD19 B cells. TCRalphabeta/CD19-depleted allogeneic hematopoietic cell grafts were given to the transplant recipients, all of whom were children. Preparation of the library involved PCR. Sequencer: Illumina HiSeq 2500. Molecular barcoding was employed in the preparation of TCR libraries, with unique molecular identifiers being used to normalize TCRbeta repertoire quantification. Starting from the raw public reads, TCRdb applied fastp trimming at Q25, assembled clones with MiXCR and retained in-frame beta chains. Rows with one shared CDR3 protein collapse into an entry with the most common genes and DNA. Present in this sample are a few hundred thousand distinct CDR3 sequences, about a quarter of which were seen just once. Of the sample, approximately 33% is held by the ten largest clones.

The rearrangement combines TRBV27 with TRBJ2-7; TRBD1 lines up with 8 middle nucleotides. This TCR was recovered from a boy in the first two years of life with Wiskott-Aldrich syndrome, due to receive a stem cell transplant. The sequences come from PBMCs, collected before TCRalphabeta/CD19-depleted stem cell transplant. CDR3 loop: CASRILGQGTYEQYF. In nucleotide form, the sequence is TGTGCCAGCAGGATATTAGGACAGGGTACCTACGAGCAGTACTTC.